The subject of this entry is one TCR beta chain. Its antigen is not known. What was amplified from RNA transcripts were TCR beta CDR3 regions. HTBI primers were employed in a first-round RT-PCR of the TCR CDR3. One entry per CDR3 protein, called by TCRdb with MiXCR from the multiplex PCR reads. This table has about 540,000 distinct CDR3 sequences, roughly 46% appearing once. Trimming stripped 5 bases from V and 5 bases from J, with 12 bases between. This CDR3 comprises 13 residues. Germline CDR1 SGHTA, CDR2 FQGTGA. This specimen comes from a study of T cells in Graves' hyperthyroidism and ophthalmopathy. Whole-study findings and limits: Peripheral blood also featured most of the thyroid clonotypes expanded above 0.001. Before onset, ophthalmopathy was predicted by the model a median roughly 6.8 months earlier.

Absent ophthalmopathy progression within 18 months defined stable Graves' hyperthyroidism. Diagnoses were made from clinical symptoms, serum measures (thyroxine and TRAb), thyroid ultrasound and orbital computed tomography. Source material: peripheral blood or thyroid tissue (not recorded which). The source of this sequence is a young woman with Graves' hyperthyroidism. The V call is TRBV7-3, the J call TRBJ1-2; no clear D gene. The CDR3 loop is CASSRQVQYGYTF. The DNA of the CDR3 is TGTGCCAGCAGCCGGCAGGTTCAGTATGGCTACACCTTC.